This T cell receptor beta chain came from a study of beta chain features in type 1 diabetes. For the study at large: Patients and healthy donors were similar in age, gender and cell yields. Study-level points and caveats: All four CD4+ subsets of Type 1 diabetes patients contained TCRB CDR3s that were moderately but significantly shorter.

Trimming stripped 1 base from V and 9 bases from J, with 13 bases between. This CDR3 is built from 13 residues. In germline, CDR1 is SGHTA, CDR2 FQGNSA. The collection from each donor was one heparinised blood draw averaging about 116 mL. Cell sorting via CD45RO/CCR7/CD25/CD127/CD95/CD27 was performed to obtain CD4+ naive, central memory, regulatory and stem cell-like memory cells. Expressed TCRB transcripts were sequenced because the entire RNA isolate underwent reverse transcription. TCRdb keeps only in-frame clones here, not all; method: immunoSEQ multiplex PCR. Of 300,000 to 400,000 clones listed, 11% are singletons. This clone was seen only a few times. Its antigen is currently unknown.

This chain uses TRBV7-2 with TRBJ2-7; the D gene is possibly TRBD1 (5 bases). The receptor's source is a woman in her 30s in good health. Sequenced sample: naive CD4+ T cells from blood. The CDR3 reads CASSLDWGPWQYF. For the CDR3, the DNA is TGTGCCAGCAGCTTAGACTGGGGCCCATGGCAGTACTTC.